Listed below are T cell receptor beta chains from one sample, sequenced in a study of blood T cell repertoires in COVID-19. Only in-frame clones appear in the TCRdb table, and some are missing; sequencing was by immunoSEQ multiplex PCR. In the table there are 250,000 to 350,000 clones, 90% of which are singletons. The sequencing input was peripheral blood. The receptors shown here come from a woman in her forties or fifties with COVID-19, enrolled during active disease. CDR3s include the opening cysteine and the closing phenylalanine or tryptophan. The order of the fields is V gene, D gene, clone size, J gene, CDR3 protein, CDR3 DNA. A D gene is named only where the DNA matches it firmly. Where a row states a size, it is once, few, many or the class of an expanded clone; other rows omit it.

TRBV9,NA,once,TRBJ2-2,CASSVVSVFTNTGELFF,TGTGCCAGCAGCGTAGTGTCGGTCTTTACGAACACCGGGGAGCTGTTTTTT
TRBV2,TRBD2,NA,TRBJ2-2,CASRKTSGSITGELFF,TGTGCCAGCAGGAAGACTAGCGGGAGCATCACCGGGGAGCTGTTTTTT
TRBV5-4,TRBD2,NA,TRBJ2-7,CASSSSSGRRNEQYF,TGTGCCAGCAGCTCGAGTAGCGGGAGACGCAACGAGCAGTACTTC
TRBV7-2,NA,NA,TRBJ1-1,CASSLSTGLGTEAFF,TGTGCCAGCAGCTTAAGTACGGGACTTGGTACTGAAGCTTTCTTT
TRBV10-1,TRBD1,NA,TRBJ1-6,CASSESGRGSPLHF,TGCGCCAGCAGTGAGTCGGGCAGGGGGTCACCCCTCCACTTT
TRBV5-1,TRBD1,NA,TRBJ2-2,CASSSQGTGELFF,TGCGCCAGCAGCTCACAGGGGACCGGGGAGCTGTTTTTT
TRBV19,TRBD2,NA,TRBJ2-7,CASSMGSGSLYEQYF,TGTGCCAGTAGTATGGGTAGCGGGAGTCTGTACGAGCAGTACTTC
TRBV3-1/TRBV3-2,TRBD2,NA,TRBJ2-3,CASSPRSWGGADTQYF,TGTGCCAGCAGCCCCCGCTCGTGGGGGGGGGCAGATACGCAGTATTTT
TRBV18,NA,NA,TRBJ1-6,CASSPTRNYNSPLHF,TGTGCCAGCTCACCGACCAGGAACTATAATTCACCCCTCCACTTT
TRBV27,TRBD2,NA,TRBJ2-1,CASSFTSRGEGEQFF,TGTGCCAGCAGTTTTACTAGCCGGGGGGAAGGGGAGCAGTTCTTC
TRBV24-1,TRBD2,NA,TRBJ2-1,CATSDHPRGGRAVSYNEQFF,TGTGCCACCAGTGACCACCCTCGAGGCGGGAGGGCCGTGTCCTACAATGAGCAGTTCTTC
TRBV11-3,NA,NA,TRBJ2-1,CASSFRGSYEQFF,TGTGCCAGCAGCTTCCGGGGGAGCTATGAGCAGTTCTTC
TRBV5-6,NA,NA,TRBJ2-1,CASSLEVGSSYNEQFF,TGTGCCAGCAGCTTGGAGGTCGGGAGCTCCTACAATGAGCAGTTCTTC
TRBV5-1,TRBD1,NA,TRBJ2-6,CASSALQGVTLGANVLTF,TGCGCCAGCAGCGCTTTACAGGGGGTGACTCTCGGGGCCAACGTCCTGACTTTC
TRBV7-8,NA,NA,TRBJ1-2,CASAENGYGYTF,TGTGCCAGCGCGGAGAACGGCTATGGCTACACCTTC
TRBV19,NA,NA,TRBJ2-7,CASSATGSVNYEQYF,TGTGCCAGTAGTGCCACAGGGTCGGTCAACTACGAGCAGTACTTC
TRBV27,NA,NA,TRBJ1-2,CASSSYPTDYYGYTF,TGTGCCAGCAGTTCTTACCCGACAGACTACTATGGCTACACCTTC
TRBV2,NA,NA,TRBJ2-3,CASSLRVSTDTQYF,TGTGCCAGCAGTCTCCGGGTTAGCACAGATACGCAGTATTTT
TRBV2,TRBD2,NA,TRBJ2-7,CASSEGTSVYYEQYF,TGTGCCAGCAGTGAAGGGACTAGCGTTTACTACGAGCAGTACTTC
TRBV4-1,NA,NA,TRBJ2-5,CASSQVGGETQYF,TGCGCCAGCAGCCAAGTTGGCGGAGAGACCCAGTACTTC
TRBV3-1/TRBV3-2,TRBD1,NA,TRBJ2-1,CASSQAQGVTNEQFF,TGTGCCAGCAGCCAAGCACAGGGGGTCACGAATGAGCAGTTCTTC
TRBV11-2,NA,NA,TRBJ1-1,CASSLNVARGRGAFF,TGTGCCAGCAGCTTGAACGTCGCCCGGGGGCGGGGGGCTTTCTTT
TRBV30,NA,NA,TRBJ1-1,CAWSQGNPEAFF,TGTGCCTGGAGTCAGGGCAACCCTGAAGCTTTCTTT
TRBV19,NA,NA,TRBJ2-7,CASSIGQVGHEQYF,TGTGCCAGTAGTATAGGACAGGTCGGCCACGAGCAGTACTTC
TRBV6-1,NA,once,TRBJ2-6,CASSEEHSGANVLTF,TGTGCCAGCAGTGAGGAGCACTCTGGGGCCAACGTCCTGACTTTC
TRBV29-1,TRBD1,NA,TRBJ1-2,CSVDLTGTNYGYTF,TGCAGCGTTGATTTGACAGGGACCAACTATGGCTACACCTTC
TRBV28,TRBD1,NA,TRBJ1-2,CASSTGQGALGYTF,TGTGCCAGCAGTACCGGACAGGGGGCTTTAGGCTACACCTTC
TRBV7-3,TRBD1,NA,TRBJ1-2,CASSLVGQGNRDGYTF,TGTGCCAGCAGCCTTGTTGGACAGGGGAATCGTGATGGCTACACCTTC
TRBV30,TRBD1,NA,TRBJ2-1,CAWSVGDRYNEQFF,TGTGCCTGGAGTGTAGGGGACAGGTACAATGAGCAGTTCTTC
TRBV19,TRBD1,NA,TRBJ1-1,CATNSGTENTEAFF,TGTGCCACTAATTCCGGGACAGAGAACACTGAAGCTTTCTTT
TRBV10-1,TRBD1,few,TRBJ1-2,CASSETGVPFYGYTF,TGCGCCAGCAGTGAGACAGGGGTGCCCTTCTATGGCTACACCTTC
TRBV6-5,NA,NA,TRBJ1-4,CASTRLARTNEKLFF,TGTGCCAGCACGAGGCTTGCCAGAACTAATGAAAAACTGTTTTTT
TRBV5-1,NA,NA,TRBJ1-3,CASSLQGFSGNTIYF,TGCGCCAGCAGCTTGCAGGGATTTTCTGGAAACACCATATATTTT
TRBV4-1,NA,NA,TRBJ2-7,CASSQDNRQGYEQYF,TGCGCCAGCAGCCAAGATAACAGGCAGGGGTACGAGCAGTACTTC
TRBV10-3,NA,NA,TRBJ1-1,CAIRGLRNTEAFF,TGTGCCATCAGGGGACTAAGGAACACTGAAGCTTTCTTT
TRBV29-1,NA,NA,TRBJ1-1,CSVGTGNTEAFF,TGCAGCGTTGGCACAGGTAACACTGAAGCTTTCTTT
TRBV19,NA,NA,TRBJ1-2,CASSLSGTNYGYTF,TGTGCCAGTAGTCTGTCAGGTACTAACTATGGCTACACCTTC
TRBV6-2/TRBV6-3,NA,NA,TRBJ2-7,CASSYDGSRYEQYF,TGTGCCAGCAGTTACGACGGGAGCAGGTACGAGCAGTACTTC
TRBV2,TRBD2,NA,TRBJ2-1,CASSEMAGVGYNEQFF,TGTGCCAGCAGTGAAATGGCGGGAGTGGGCTACAATGAGCAGTTCTTC
TRBV11-2,NA,few,TRBJ2-1,CASSLGSRGSYNEQFF,TGTGCCAGCAGCTTAGGTTCGAGAGGAAGCTACAATGAGCAGTTCTTC
TRBV3-1/TRBV3-2,NA,NA,TRBJ1-5,CASSQDGGTPQHF,TGTGCCAGCAGCCAAGATGGAGGGACCCCCCAGCATTTT
TRBV7-2,NA,NA,TRBJ2-1,CASSPSDTQGSEQFF,TGTGCCAGCAGCCCCTCGGACACCCAAGGTAGTGAGCAGTTCTTC
TRBV7-8,NA,NA,TRBJ1-1,CASSLVQQGNTEAFF,TGTGCCAGCAGCTTAGTGCAGCAGGGGAACACTGAAGCTTTCTTT
TRBV7-2,NA,NA,TRBJ2-7,CASSLGAAGQEQYF,TGTGCCAGCAGCTTAGGGGCGGCAGGACAAGAGCAGTACTTC
TRBV7-8,NA,NA,TRBJ1-1,CASSSQPQPGTEAFF,TGTGCCAGCAGCTCGCAACCCCAACCGGGCACTGAAGCTTTCTTT
TRBV5-6,NA,medium-sized,TRBJ2-5,CASSPMPKETQYF,TGTGCCAGCAGCCCTATGCCGAAAGAGACCCAGTACTTC
TRBV30,TRBD2,NA,TRBJ2-1,CAWSSRTSGYPRGEQFF,TGTGCCTGGAGTTCGCGGACTAGCGGGTACCCGAGAGGTGAGCAGTTCTTC
TRBV30,TRBD1,NA,TRBJ1-4,CAWSADRGNEKLFF,TGTGCCTGGAGTGCTGACAGGGGTAATGAAAAACTGTTTTTT
TRBV27,NA,NA,TRBJ1-5,CASSLWGGSNQPQHF,TGTGCCAGCAGTTTATGGGGGGGAAGCAATCAGCCCCAGCATTTT
TRBV6-5,TRBD2,NA,TRBJ2-3,CASSPRELTDTQYF,TGTGCCAGCAGCCCGCGGGAGCTCACAGATACGCAGTATTTT
TRBV2,TRBD2,NA,TRBJ2-2,CASSEVASGNTGELFF,TGTGCCAGCAGTGAAGTGGCTAGCGGGAACACCGGGGAGCTGTTTTTT
TRBV5-4,TRBD2,few,TRBJ2-7,CASSIGTSGRNSYEQYF,TGTGCCAGCAGCATAGGGACTAGCGGGAGGAACTCCTACGAGCAGTACTTC
TRBV6-2/TRBV6-3,NA,NA,TRBJ2-7,CASSYTTISYEQYF,TGTGCCAGCAGTTACACAACGATCTCCTACGAGCAGTACTTC